The 18 T cell receptor beta chains in this list originate from one sample, sequenced in a study of human T cells and chemical hapten exposure. One entry per CDR3 protein results from TCRdb running MiXCR on the RACE reads. The repertoire holds roughly 140,000 distinct CDR3 sequences, with 10% to 15% as singletons. Described time point: patch test 2, 6 weeks after DPC sensitization. This sample's treatment: therapeutic diphenylcyclopropenone sensitization with weekly scalp DPC. The sample here was whole blood, taken in connection with sensitization to the hapten diphenylcyclopropenone (DPC). The origin of the receptors is a woman aged 45-59 years with alopecia areata. Some clones in this sample may be carry-over from other donors' samples.

This clonotype was seen at least ten times. The V call is TRBV3-1, the J call TRBJ2-5; 10 nucleotides match TRBD2. CDR3 length equals 15 residues. Germline V CDR1 and CDR2: LGHDT, YNNKEL (reference sequence). The V and J ends lost 5 bases and 4 bases, in that order; junction bases with no gene match: 7. The CDR3 is CASSAQLAGLETQYF. DNA of the CDR3: TGTGCCAGCAGCGCCCAACTAGCGGGATTAGAGACCCAGTACTTC.

The V call is TRBV5-4, the J call TRBJ1-3; D call uncertain. The length of the CDR3 is 15 residues. Germline V gene lookup returns CDR1 SGHNT and CDR2 YYREEE (reference sequence). Trimming stripped 4 bases from V and 4 bases from J, with 15 bases between. This chain's CDR3 is CASSIAGLGGNTIYF. In DNA, the CDR3 is TGTGCCAGCAGCATTGCGGGGTTGGGAGGAAACACCATATATTTT.

This clonotype was recorded at least ten times. The V and J genes are TRBV11-3 and TRBJ2-5; D remains unclear. The CDR3 has 14 residues. Deletions cut 5 bases from V and 4 bases from J, with 14 bases between. CDR1 SGHNT and CDR2 YENEEA come from the germline V gene. The CDR3 nucleotides are TGTGCCAGCAGCCCTCAGCCTGCGTCAGAGACCCAGTACTTC. Its protein product is CASSPQPASETQYF.

This clonotype was detected only a few times. V usage is TRBV5-4 and J usage is TRBJ2-4; D is perhaps TRBD2 (7 bases). This CDR3 comprises 13 residues. The V gene lost 5 bases and the J gene lost 7 bases, with 13 bases spanning the gap. The germline gives CDR1 SGHNT, CDR2 YYREEE (reference sequence). The CDR3, as DNA: TGTGCCAGCAGAAGGGGGGGGATGAACATTCAGTACTTC. This sequence encodes CASRRGGMNIQYF.

This rearrangement joins TRBV6-1 to TRBJ1-1; D not certain. Germline V CDR1 and CDR2: MNHNS, SASEGT. Trimming took off 4 bases at V and 1 base at J, with 7 bases between the two ends. This CDR3 region has 13 residues. The CDR3 coding sequence is TGTGCCAGCAGTGTAAGACCGAACACTGAAGCTTTCTTT. Encoded protein: CASSVRPNTEAFF.

This clonotype was seen only a few times. The CDR3 reads CASSGPTGVAEKLFF. The CDR3 region has the DNA TGTGCCAGCAGTGGACCGACGGGGGTAGCTGAAAAACTGTTTTTT. The J gene is TRBJ1-4, the V gene TRBV6-1, with D possibly being TRBD1 (5 bases). The germline gives CDR1 MNHNS, CDR2 SASEGT. Trimming cost V 4 bases and J 7 bases, with 16 bases left between them. There are 15 residues in the CDR3.

This clonotype has more than one count but fewer than ten. The J gene is TRBJ2-7, the V gene TRBV5-1; TRBD2 matches 10 bases. There are 14 residues in the CDR3. The junction had 2 bases not matched to a gene; V was cut back by 1 base and J by 4 bases. The germline V gene has CDR1 SGHRS and CDR2 YFSETQ. The CDR3 DNA follows: TGCGCCAGCAGCTTGTCTAGCGGGAGTTACGAGCAGTACTTC. As protein: CASSLSSGSYEQYF.

There are many counts of this clonotype. This chain joins TRBV7-2 and TRBJ2-7, with TRBD2 identical over 14 bases. Per germline, CDR1 SGHTA and CDR2 FQGNSA. V was pared by 4 bases and J by 7 bases, with 6 bases of the junction left unmatched. This CDR3 contains 15 residues. The CDR3 here is CASSSGLAGGNEQYF. DNA of the CDR3: TGTGCCAGCAGCTCTGGACTAGCGGGAGGTAATGAGCAGTACTTC.

The chain combines TRBV3-1 with TRBJ2-5, with D hard to call. This CDR3 has 12 amino acids. Trimming pared 5 bases from V and 2 bases from J, leaving 6 bases between. Germline assignment: CDR1 LGHDT and CDR2 YNNKEL (reference sequence). CDR3 protein: CASSRAQETQYF. The CDR3 nucleotides are TGTGCCAGCAGCAGGGCTCAAGAGACCCAGTACTTC.

In this sample, this clonotype turned up a few times. DNA of the CDR3: TGTGCCAGCAAGGGAGGGGGCGCTCCTCGCGGCTACACCTTC. Protein product: CASKGGGAPRGYTF. The gene calls are TRBV2 and TRBJ1-2; 7 bases map to TRBD1. The CDR3 has 14 residues. After removal of 7 bases from V and 8 bases from J, the junction contained 13 bases not matched to a gene. The germline CDR1 and CDR2 sequences are SNHLY and FYNNEI.

This clonotype was seen only a few times. This sequence joins TRBV3-1 and TRBJ2-7, with D perhaps being TRBD1 or TRBD2 (5 bases each). V was cut by 0 bases and J by 0 bases, with 9 bases left in between. CDR3 length: 15 amino acids. Germline values: CDR1 LGHDT, CDR2 YNNKEL (reference sequence). CDR3 coding DNA: TGTGCCAGCAGCCAAGACTCAGGGAGCTCCTACGAGCAGTACTTC. Translating gives CASSQDSGSSYEQYF.

This rearrangement joins TRBV14 to TRBJ1-6; 8 positions agree with TRBD1. Germline CDR1 SGHDN, CDR2 FVKESK. V trimming: 2 bases; J trimming: 10 bases; junction bases outside the gene matches: 4. This CDR3 is 14 amino acids long. This CDR3 is CASSQQGAGSPLHF. CDR3 nucleotides: TGTGCCAGCAGCCAACAGGGGGCTGGGTCACCCCTCCACTTT. Looking up the rest from reference TRBV14 and TRBJ1-6 gives the full variable domain: EAGVTQFPSHSVIEKGQTVTLRCDPISGHDNLYWYRRVMGKEIKFLLHFVKESKQDESGMPNNRFLAERTGGTYSTLKVQPAELEDSGVYFCASSQQGAGSPLHFGNGTRLTVT.

The table lists this clonotype with many counts. This rearrangement joins TRBV7-9 to TRBJ1-1; D unresolved. CDR3 length: 12 amino acids. Trimming cost V 5 bases and J 8 bases, with 12 bases left between them. Germline values: CDR1 SEHNR, CDR2 FQNEAQ (reference sequence). The CDR3 DNA is TGTGCCAGCAGCCCGATAGAGACAGAAGCTTTCTTT. It encodes CASSPIETEAFF. Full variable domain (rest looked up from reference TRBV7-9 and TRBJ1-1): DTGVSQNPRHKITKRGQNVTFRCDPISEHNRLYWYRQTLGQGPEFLTYFQNEAQLEKSRLLSDRFSAERPKGSFSTLEIQRTEQGDSAMYLCASSPIETEAFFGQGTRLTVV.

The CDR3 reads CASSPGTGGARPQPQHF. CDR3 sequence (DNA): TGTGCCAGCAGCCCAGGGACAGGGGGGGCGCGCCCTCAGCCCCAGCATTTT. The chain recombines TRBV4-2 with TRBJ1-5; 11 positions match TRBD1. This CDR3 is 17 amino acids long. Losses at the gene ends were 4 bases for V and 6 bases for J; bases not matched to a gene: 11. The germline CDR1 and CDR2 sequences are LGHNA and YNFKEQ.

With regard to this clonotype: An end of the junction does not agree with germline; a read error may underlie this. The genes are TRBV5-1 and TRBJ2-2; D is perhaps TRBD1 (6 bases). The length of the CDR3 is 15 residues. CDR1 and CDR2 from the germline V gene are SGHRS and YFSETQ. The CDR3 DNA follows: TGCGCCAGCAGCCTGAGGACAGCGAACACCGGGGAGCAGTTTTTT. Amino acids: CASSLRTANTGEQFF.

This clonotype was seen repeatedly, ten times or more. This chain uses TRBV7-6 with TRBJ1-1, with a tentative D call TRBD1 (5 bases). CDR1 and CDR2 (germline): SGHVS, FNYEAQ. This CDR3 is built from 16 residues. V was shortened by 1 base and J by 0 bases, with 12 bases between the two germline ends. The CDR3: CASSLEPGRMNTEAFF. In nucleotides, the CDR3 is TGTGCCAGCAGCTTAGAACCGGGACGGATGAACACTGAAGCTTTCTTT.

The sample holds a few counts of this clonotype. The chain combines TRBV10-3 with TRBJ2-7, with 7 bases lining up with TRBD1. There are 16 residues in the CDR3. V shed 3 bases and J 6 bases; nucleotides not matched to a gene: 14. Germline CDR1 reads ENHRY; CDR2 reads SYGVKD. In DNA, the CDR3 is TGTGCCATCAGTGACCCGGGCAGGGGGTATCGTGGCGAGCAGTACTTC. It yields the protein CAISDPGRGYRGEQYF.

This clonotype appeared a few times. V is TRBV6-1 and J is TRBJ2-1; D possibly corresponds to TRBD1 (5 bases). The V gene's germline CDR1 is MNHNS and CDR2 SASEGT. V lost 3 bases and J 8 bases, leaving 8 bases between the germline ends. The CDR3 sequence is 12 residues long. CDR3 loop: CASSEQGDEQFF. DNA of the CDR3: TGTGCCAGCAGTGAGCAGGGTGATGAGCAGTTCTTC.